These 30 T cell receptor beta chains came from one sample sequenced in a study of blood T cell repertoires in COVID-19. Sequencing was performed with immunoSEQ multiplex PCR; in TCRdb, only in-frame clones are kept and a portion is missing. The sample has 270,000 or so clones; about nine tenths are singletons. Specimen: PBMCs or T cells enriched from blood (not recorded which). The receptors stem from a middle-aged woman with acute COVID-19.

The chain combines TRBV6-2 or TRBV6-3 with TRBJ2-1; 7 bases match TRBD2. Trimming at V came to 3 bases and at J to 7 bases, leaving 15 bases not matched to a gene. CDR3 length: 17 residues. CDR1 and CDR2 (germline): MNHEY, SVGEGT. CDR3 in amino acids: CASSYVERDPSRNEQFF. In DNA form, the CDR3 reads TGTGCCAGCAGTTATGTGGAGCGGGACCCATCCAGGAATGAGCAGTTCTTC.

The genes are TRBV24-1 and TRBJ1-2, with TRBD1 matching over 10 bases. Looked up from germline, CDR1 is KGHDR and CDR2 is SFDVKD. The CDR3 has 16 amino acids. Unmatched junction bases numbered 9, after V lost 3 bases and J lost 6 bases. The CDR3 loop is CATSDRRTGGTDGYTF. CDR3 nucleotides: TGTGCCACCAGTGATAGAAGGACAGGGGGGACGGATGGCTACACCTTC.

The chain links TRBV27 to TRBJ2-7; the match to TRBD1 covers 11 bases. CDR3 length equals 15 residues. The germline V gene encodes CDR1 MNHEY and CDR2 SMNVEV (reference sequence). Germline trimming cut 6 bases from V and 5 bases from J; bases unmatched to any gene: 9. The CDR3 coding sequence is TGTGCCAGCAGACCTAGATGGACAGGGGGCGACGAGCAGTACTTC. Translating it yields CASRPRWTGGDEQYF.

The chain uses TRBV7-9 and TRBJ2-6; TRBD2 agrees at 9 bases. Losses at the gene ends were 0 bases for V and 1 base for J; bases not matched to a gene: 4. Per germline, CDR1 SEHNR and CDR2 FQNEAQ (reference sequence). This CDR3 is 18 amino acids long. CDR3 amino acids: CASSLASGRRSGANVLTF. The CDR3 DNA follows: TGTGCCAGCAGCTTAGCCAGCGGGAGGAGGTCTGGGGCCAACGTCCTGACTTTC.

This clone appeared once. V gene TRBV28 combines with J gene TRBJ1-3; D unresolved. V was trimmed by 3 bases and J by 1 base, leaving 13 bases between them. The CDR3 sequence is 16 residues long. Germline values: CDR1 MDHEN, CDR2 SYDVKM. The CDR3 here is CASSFFGEGSGNTIYF. CDR3 coding DNA: TGTGCCAGCAGTTTTTTCGGGGAAGGATCTGGAAACACCATATATTTT.

The V gene is TRBV24-1, the J gene TRBJ2-1, with a weak D call TRBD2 (5 bases). Trimming cost V 5 bases and J 6 bases, with 13 bases left between them. CDR3 length equals 14 residues. Germline V CDR1 and CDR2: KGHDR, SFDVKD. This chain's CDR3 is CATSGATRLNEQFF. The CDR3 nucleotides read TGTGCCACCAGTGGCGCCACTAGGCTCAATGAGCAGTTCTTC.

The rearrangement uses TRBV10-1 and TRBJ1-6, with no clear D. The CDR3 is 14 amino acids. Germline values: CDR1 WNHNN, CDR2 SYGVQD (reference sequence). The ends were cut back, 0 bases at V and 8 bases at J, with 8 bases in the middle. CDR3 DNA: TGCGCCAGCAGTGAGTCGAGTGGTCATTCACCCCTCCACTTT. Encoded protein: CASSESSGHSPLHF.

The chain recombines TRBV5-4 with TRBJ1-2; D is ambiguous. Germline-derived CDR1 and CDR2 are SGHNT and YYREEE (reference sequence). V gave up 4 bases and J gave up 5 bases, with 18 bases separating them. The CDR3 runs to 15 residues. CDR3 sequence reads: CASSPGERITYGYTF. CDR3 coding DNA: TGTGCCAGCAGCCCCGGGGAGCGAATTACTTATGGCTACACCTTC.

This chain links TRBV5-1 with TRBJ2-1; TRBD2 is a possible D gene (6 bases). The CDR3 totals 15 residues. The V end lost 0 bases, the J end lost 1 base, and 8 bases lay between the germline ends. Germline V gene sequence: CDR1 SGHRS, CDR2 YFSETQ. The CDR3 coding sequence is TGCGCCAGCAGCTTGGATGGGGGGTCCTACAATGAGCAGTTCTTC. Translating gives CASSLDGGSYNEQFF.

V is TRBV19 and J is TRBJ2-3; TRBD2 agrees at 11 bases. With 3 bases clipped from V and 0 bases from J, the junction kept 2 bases outside the gene matches. This CDR3 has 16 residues. Germline CDR1 LNHDA, CDR2 SQIVND (reference sequence). Here the CDR3 reads CASSITSGGSTDTQYF. Written as DNA, the CDR3 is TGTGCCAGTAGTATCACTAGCGGGGGCAGCACAGATACGCAGTATTTT.

This clone was seen more than once but under ten times. The gene calls are TRBV29-1 and TRBJ2-1; TRBD2 might be the D (6 bases). CDR3 length: 14 amino acids. Trimming removed 3 bases at V and 4 bases at J, with 13 bases between. The germline V gene has CDR1 SQVTM and CDR2 ANQGSEA. CDR3 sequence reads: CSVDLARDYNEQFF. CDR3 nucleotides: TGCAGCGTTGACCTAGCGCGGGATTACAATGAGCAGTTCTTC.

This clone was recorded only once. Other DNA sequences in the same sample also yield this CDR3. The CDR3 DNA follows: TGCAGTGCTAGTACAGGCTCTGGAAACACCATATATTTT. Translation gives CSASTGSGNTIYF. V usage is TRBV20-1 and J usage is TRBJ1-3; tentatively, D is TRBD1 (5 bases). Per germline, CDR1 DFQATT and CDR2 SNEGSKA (reference sequence). This CDR3 contains 13 residues. Trimming pared 3 bases from V and 0 bases from J, leaving 6 bases between.

This clone was detected only once. The same CDR3 arises from other DNA sequences in this sample as well. The J gene is TRBJ1-1, the V gene TRBV18, with D unclear. The V and J ends lost 3 bases and 5 bases respectively, with 7 bases between them. The V gene's germline CDR1 is KGHSH and CDR2 LQKENI. The CDR3 has 12 residues. CDR3 DNA sequence: TGTGCCAGCTCACCGAGGGAGACTGAAGCTTTCTTT. This encodes CASSPRETEAFF.

This rearrangement joins TRBV11-2 to TRBJ2-3; D is ambiguous. Trimming removed 3 bases at V and 6 bases at J, with 7 bases between. Germline loops: CDR1 SGHAT, CDR2 FQNNGV. CDR3 length equals 12 residues. CDR3 residues: CASSFRRDTQYF. The CDR3 DNA follows: TGTGCCAGCAGCTTCCGTCGGGATACGCAGTATTTT.

With regard to this clone: Other DNA sequences in the same sample also yield this CDR3. The chain combines TRBV4-2 with TRBJ1-1; 7 bases agree with TRBD1. The trim removed 2 bases at V and 11 bases at J, leaving 5 bases unmatched. Per germline, CDR1 LGHNA and CDR2 YNFKEQ. The CDR3 is 12 residues long. The CDR3 DNA follows: TGTGCCAGCAGCCAATCCGGGACAGAGGCTTTCTTT. This translates into CASSQSGTEAFF.

V is TRBV11-3 and J is TRBJ1-2; TRBD1 is a possible D gene (5 bases). V lost 5 bases to trimming and J lost 2 bases, with 15 bases between them. Germline V gene sequence: CDR1 SGHNT, CDR2 YENEEA. CDR3 size: 15 residues. In DNA form, the CDR3 reads TGTGCCAGCAGCCGCGGGGTCAGGGAGAACTATGGCTACACCTTC. It is translated as CASSRGVRENYGYTF.

This sequence joins TRBV12-3 or TRBV12-4 and TRBJ1-1; D uncertain. This CDR3 is 11 amino acids long. V lost 1 base to trimming and J lost 11 bases, with 8 bases between them. The CDR3, as DNA: TGTGCCAGCAGTTTAGGACTTCAGGCTTTCTTT. Translating gives CASSLGLQAFF.

The chain combines TRBV28 with TRBJ1-2; a weak D match, TRBD1 (5 bases). Germline V gene lookup returns CDR1 MDHEN and CDR2 SYDVKM. V shed 5 bases and J shed 6 bases, with 10 bases lying between them. The CDR3 has 12 residues. The DNA for the CDR3 is TGTGCCAGCAGTACCCTGACAGATGGCTACACCTTC. Its translation is CASSTLTDGYTF.

The chain has TRBV30 and TRBJ2-1, with 13 bases matching TRBD2. Trimming at V came to 5 bases and at J to 12 bases, leaving 10 bases not matched to a gene. Germline V gene data show CDR1 as GTSNPN and CDR2 as SVGIG (reference sequence). The CDR3 runs 14 residues. CDR3 amino acids: CAWERLAGGVRQFF. Written as DNA, the CDR3 is TGTGCCTGGGAAAGACTAGCGGGAGGCGTCCGGCAGTTCTTC.

The CDR3 reads CASSVGSGQGTYGYTF. DNA of the CDR3: TGTGCCAGCAGCGTAGGGTCGGGACAGGGGACCTATGGCTACACCTTC. This chain joins TRBV9 and TRBJ1-2, with 10 nucleotides matching TRBD1. CDR3 length equals 16 residues. Trimming at V came to 0 bases and at J to 4 bases, leaving 6 bases not matched to a gene. Germline CDR1 and CDR2: SGDLS and YYNGEE.

DNA of the CDR3: TGTGCCAGTAGTATAGAGGCAGGGGAATCACCCCTCCACTTT. It codes for CASSIEAGESPLHF. J is TRBJ1-6 and V is TRBV19; a weak D match, TRBD1 (6 bases). The V gene's germline CDR1 is LNHDA and CDR2 SQIVND (reference sequence). Trimming removed 0 bases at V and 10 bases at J, with 10 bases between. This CDR3 contains 14 residues.

The chain employs TRBV25-1 and TRBJ1-3; possibly TRBD1 for D (5 bases). The CDR3 spans 15 residues. V lost 5 bases to trimming and J lost 0 bases, with 11 bases between them. Germline CDR1 is MGHDK and CDR2 is SYGVNS. CDR3 protein: CASSFRQSSGNTIYF. The CDR3 bases are TGTGCCAGCAGTTTTCGACAGAGCTCTGGAAACACCATATATTTT. The complete variable domain, with remaining parts taken from reference TRBV25-1 and TRBJ1-3, reads EADIYQTPRYLVIGTGKKITLECSQTMGHDKMYWYQQDPGMELHLIHYSYGVNSTEKGDLSSESTVSRIRTEHFPLTLESARPSHTSQYLCASSFRQSSGNTIYFGEGSWLTVV.

The rearrangement joins TRBV7-9 to TRBJ2-3, with D perhaps TRBD1 (6 bases). The germline CDR1 and CDR2 sequences are SEHNR and FQNEAQ (reference sequence). The V and J ends lost 1 base and 3 bases respectively, with 17 bases between them. The CDR3 consists of 17 residues. The CDR3 coding sequence is TGTGCCAGCAGCTTAGGGACAGCCGACTCAAGGACAGATACGCAGTATTTT. Its translation: CASSLGTADSRTDTQYF.

V is TRBV5-5 and J is TRBJ1-5, with a possible D match to TRBD1 (6 bases). CDR3 length: 14 residues. Trimming removed 4 bases from V and 1 base from J, with 9 bases in between. Germline CDR1 reads SGHKS; CDR2 reads YYEKEE (reference sequence). The CDR3 nucleotides are TGTGCCAGCAGCCCCGGACAGAGCAATCAGCCCCAGCATTTT. Translation: CASSPGQSNQPQHF.

CDR3 residues: CARPKKGADREVSPLHF. CDR3 DNA sequence: TGTGCCAGACCTAAGAAGGGGGCGGACAGGGAGGTCTCACCCCTCCACTTT. This chain connects TRBV21-1 to TRBJ1-6; the DNA was not compared with TRBD1, the D call given in the table. TRBV21-1 represents a pseudogene. CDR3 length: 17 residues.

This chain links TRBV19 with TRBJ1-5; D not certain. V was pared by 6 bases and J by 0 bases, with 9 bases between. The CDR3 runs 14 residues. CDR1 LNHDA and CDR2 SQIVND come from the germline V gene (reference sequence). CDR3: CASSKQYSNQPQHF. The DNA of the CDR3 is TGTGCCAGTAGCAAACAGTATAGCAATCAGCCCCAGCATTTT.

The chain recombines TRBV9 with TRBJ1-1; TRBD1 matches at 8 bases. V shed 1 base, J shed 3 bases, and the junction held 2 bases outside the gene matches. Germline V lookup: CDR1 SGDLS, CDR2 YYNGEE. The CDR3 is 14 residues long. CDR3 DNA sequence: TGTGCCAGCAGCGTAACGACAGGGGACACTGAAGCTTTCTTT. It translates to CASSVTTGDTEAFF.

This sequence joins TRBV5-1 and TRBJ2-7; perhaps TRBD1 as D (5 bases). The CDR3 totals 15 residues. V lost 0 bases, J lost 5 bases, and 15 bases lay in between. The V gene's germline CDR1 is SGHRS and CDR2 YFSETQ. CDR3 protein: CASSLVLAGSNEQYF. In DNA form, the CDR3 reads TGCGCCAGCAGCTTGGTCCTCGCAGGGTCTAACGAGCAGTACTTC.

The chain couples TRBV19 to TRBJ1-1, with 9 nucleotides matching TRBD1. The CDR3 has 14 amino acids. Germline values: CDR1 LNHDA, CDR2 SQIVND (reference sequence). Trimming took 5 bases from V and 2 from J; bases not matched to a gene: 3. CDR3 sequence reads: CASSSTGGNTEAFF. CDR3 in DNA: TGTGCCAGTAGTTCAACAGGGGGCAACACTGAAGCTTTCTTT.

V usage is TRBV10-1 and J usage is TRBJ2-3, with 10 bases matching TRBD2. The V segment lost 8 bases and the J segment 5 bases; nucleotides outside the gene matches: 19. CDR1 is WNHNN and CDR2 is SYGVQD in the germline V gene (reference sequence). The CDR3 covers 18 residues. In DNA, the CDR3 is TGCGCCAGCTCCGACCCCTCTAGCGGGAGTCGGCGGGGAGATACGCAGTATTTT. Translating gives CASSDPSSGSRRGDTQYF.